These 18 T cell receptor beta chains were sequenced from one sample in a study of T cells in localized non-small cell lung cancer. Here immunoSEQ multiplex PCR was the method, and the copy in TCRdb shows in-frame clones only, minus some. Here the sample spans 20,000 to 30,000 clones, about 90% being singletons. The sample consisted of peripheral blood, taken before any cancer treatment. The origin of the receptors is a male donor aged 60 or over with stage I squamous cell lung carcinoma.

The chain uses TRBV7-9 and TRBJ1-1; D unresolved. Germline loops: CDR1 SEHNR, CDR2 FQNEAQ (reference sequence). CDR3 size: 14 residues. V was clipped by 4 bases and J by 6 bases, with 15 bases between them. The CDR3 DNA follows: TGTGCCAGCAGCTATTCGGGGTCCGCCCCTGAAGCTTTCTTT. Protein sequence: CASSYSGSAPEAFF.

The genes are TRBV7-9 and TRBJ1-1, with unresolved D. The CDR3 is 17 residues long. CDR1 and CDR2 (germline): SEHNR, FQNEAQ (reference sequence). V shed 1 base and J shed 3 bases, with 18 bases lying between them. CDR3: CASSLDMGRQTDTEAFF. The CDR3, as DNA: TGTGCCAGCAGCTTAGATATGGGCAGGCAGACCGACACTGAAGCTTTCTTT.

The genes are TRBV15 and TRBJ1-6; TRBD1 matches at 9 bases. The germline V gene has CDR1 LNHNV and CDR2 YYDKDF (reference sequence). CDR3 length: 17 amino acids. Trimming removed 1 base from V and 7 bases from J; junction bases left unmatched: 8. CDR3 loop: CATSRGKQGAVNSPLHF. Here the CDR3 DNA reads TGTGCCACCAGCAGAGGTAAACAGGGGGCCGTGAATTCACCCCTCCACTTT.

V gene TRBV4-3 combines with J gene TRBJ2-6; D unclear. The CDR3 sequence is 16 residues long. V was trimmed by 0 bases and J by 0 bases, leaving 6 bases between them. Germline V gene sequence: CDR1 LGHNA, CDR2 YSLEER. The CDR3 DNA follows: TGCGCCAGCAGCCAAGATGGGTTCTCTGGGGCCAACGTCCTGACTTTC. It translates to CASSQDGFSGANVLTF.

The chain couples TRBV9 to TRBJ1-3; D gene unclear. V was cut by 0 bases and J by 3 bases, with 19 bases left in between. The CDR3 has 18 amino acids. Germline-derived CDR1 and CDR2 are SGDLS and YYNGEE. The CDR3 sequence: CASSVGVLAGSYGNTIYF. Here the CDR3 DNA reads TGTGCCAGCAGCGTAGGTGTCCTGGCAGGATCATATGGAAACACCATATATTTT.

V and J are TRBV6-5 and TRBJ1-2, with 7 nucleotides matching TRBD1. Trimming removed 4 bases from V and 6 bases from J; junction bases left unmatched: 5. The germline CDR1 and CDR2 sequences are MNHEY and SVGAGI. The CDR3 runs to 13 residues. CDR3 sequence (DNA): TGTGCCAGCAGTTTGGACAGGTTCGATGGCTACACCTTC. Translated, it gives CASSLDRFDGYTF.

In this sample, this clone turned up once. The V gene is TRBV7-9, the J gene TRBJ1-2; D call uncertain. The CDR3 runs 8 residues. Trimming stripped 8 bases from V and 10 bases from J, with 5 bases between. Looked up from germline, CDR1 is SEHNR and CDR2 is FQNEAQ (reference sequence). The CDR3 loop reads CASSDYTF. CDR3 bases: TGTGCCAGCTCCGACTACACCTTC.

This clone was seen a single time. The V gene is TRBV7-2, the J gene TRBJ1-1; D not certain. CDR1 is SGHTA, CDR2 FQGNSA, per germline. The CDR3 is 14 amino acids. Trimming cost V 2 bases and J 1 base, with 8 bases left between them. CDR3 DNA sequence: TGTGCCAGCAGCTTAACGGCAGCGAACACTGAAGCTTTCTTT. This encodes CASSLTAANTEAFF.

The rearrangement links TRBV6-5 to TRBJ1-5; 7 nucleotides match TRBD1. Trimming cost V 4 bases and J 12 bases; bases outside gene matches: 12. CDR1 MNHEY and CDR2 SVGAGI come from the germline V gene. This CDR3 is 14 amino acids long. CDR3 sequence reads: CASSLRQGERFQHF. The CDR3 bases are TGTGCCAGCAGTTTACGACAGGGAGAGAGGTTCCAGCATTTT.

The chain recombines TRBV5-4 with TRBJ2-5; D unresolved. Germline V CDR1 and CDR2: SGHNT, YYREEE (reference sequence). V was cut by 0 bases and J by 2 bases, with 14 bases left in between. The CDR3 runs 16 residues. Written as DNA, the CDR3 is TGTGCCAGCAGCTTGGGTTTTGGAACATCACAAGAGACCCAGTACTTC. Translating gives CASSLGFGTSQETQYF. Based on the CDR3 plus reference TRBV5-4 and TRBJ2-5, the full variable domain is ETGVTQSPTHLIKTRGQQVTLRCSSQSGHNTVSWYQQALGQGPQFIFQYYREEENGRGNFPPRFSGLQFPNYSSELNVNALELDDSALYLCASSLGFGTSQETQYFGPGTRLLVL.

The chain has TRBV6-1 and TRBJ1-5; TRBD1 might be the D (6 bases). The V end lost 4 bases, the J end lost 5 bases, and 12 bases lay between the germline ends. CDR1 MNHNS and CDR2 SASEGT come from the germline V gene. This CDR3 region has 14 residues. The CDR3, as DNA: TGTGCCAGCAGTGCGACCCACAGGGATCAGCCCCAGCATTTT. It encodes CASSATHRDQPQHF.

The chain has TRBV6-5 and TRBJ2-7; possible D gene TRBD1, 6 bases. The germline CDR1 and CDR2 sequences are MNHEY and SVGAGI. Trimming stripped 4 bases from V and 7 bases from J, with 14 bases between. This CDR3 spans 13 amino acids. Written as DNA, the CDR3 is TGTGCCAGCAGTTCGACAGGACCTTTTGAGCAGTACTTC. It is translated as CASSSTGPFEQYF.

This sequence joins TRBV27 and TRBJ2-1; tentatively, D is TRBD1 (5 bases). The V and J ends lost 0 bases and 3 bases respectively, with 12 bases between them. This CDR3 is 16 amino acids long. Germline V gene lookup returns CDR1 MNHEY and CDR2 SMNVEV (reference sequence). CDR3 amino acids: CASSLSGQSYYNEQFF. Here the CDR3 DNA reads TGTGCCAGCAGTTTATCGGGGCAGTCGTACTACAATGAGCAGTTCTTC.

This chain links TRBV30 with TRBJ1-1, with D unclear. Germline CDR1 and CDR2: GTSNPN and SVGIG (reference sequence). The CDR3 length is 15 residues. CDR3 amino acids: CAWGWSLERDTEAFF. The DNA of the CDR3 is TGTGCGTGGGGTTGGAGTTTGGAGAGAGACACTGAAGCTTTCTTT.

The chain joins TRBV11-2 to TRBJ1-1, with a possible D match to TRBD1 (5 bases). Trimming took 1 base from V and 0 from J, leaving 9 bases between them. CDR1 is SGHAT and CDR2 is FQNNGV in the germline V gene. CDR3 size: 15 residues. CDR3 bases: TGTGCCAGCAGCTTAGTGGGGCAGATGAACACTGAAGCTTTCTTT. Its translation is CASSLVGQMNTEAFF.

This rearrangement joins TRBV9 to TRBJ1-1; no definite D call. Deletions cut 4 bases from V and 0 bases from J, with 7 bases between. Germline CDR1 SGDLS, CDR2 YYNGEE. CDR3 size: 13 residues. CDR3 coding DNA: TGTGCCAGCAGCTCCACAGTGAACACTGAAGCTTTCTTT. Translation gives CASSSTVNTEAFF. Complete variable domain (other parts from reference TRBV9 and TRBJ1-1): DSGVTQTPKHLITATGQRVTLRCSPRSGDLSVYWYQQSLDQGLQFLIQYYNGEERAKGNILERFSAQQFPDLHSELNLSSLELGDSALYFCASSSTVNTEAFFGQGTRLTVV.

The rearrangement joins TRBV5-5 to TRBJ1-6; D not certain. Trimming pared 0 bases from V and 7 bases from J, leaving 11 bases between. This CDR3 is built from 15 residues. CDR1 and CDR2 from the germline V gene are SGHKS and YYEKEE (reference sequence). CDR3 bases: TGTGCCAGCAGCTTGGGAGGCCCGGGGAATTCACCCCTCCACTTT. Residues: CASSLGGPGNSPLHF.

This clone was counted a single time. It is unclear where the CDR3 begins or ends on the DNA, so no DNA is shown, and the CDR3 is as TCRdb lists it. The CDR3 protein is CAWSPWGSGSSEFF. The chain has TRBV30 and TRBJ2-1; TRBD2 is the table's D call, not checked against the DNA. The V gene's germline CDR1 is GTSNPN and CDR2 SVGIG (reference sequence). Inclusive of both ends, the CDR3 amounts to 14 amino acids.